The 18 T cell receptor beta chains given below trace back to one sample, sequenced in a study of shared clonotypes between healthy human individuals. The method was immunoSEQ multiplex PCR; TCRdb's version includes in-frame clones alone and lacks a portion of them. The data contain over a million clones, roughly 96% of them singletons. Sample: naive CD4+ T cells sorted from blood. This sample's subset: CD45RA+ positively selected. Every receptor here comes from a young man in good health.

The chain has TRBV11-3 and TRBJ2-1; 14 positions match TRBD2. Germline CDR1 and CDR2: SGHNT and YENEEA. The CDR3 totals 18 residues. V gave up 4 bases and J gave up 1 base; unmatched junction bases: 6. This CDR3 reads CASSSGTSGSASYNEQFF. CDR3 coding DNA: TGTGCCAGCAGCTCCGGGACTAGCGGGAGTGCGTCCTACAATGAGCAGTTCTTC.

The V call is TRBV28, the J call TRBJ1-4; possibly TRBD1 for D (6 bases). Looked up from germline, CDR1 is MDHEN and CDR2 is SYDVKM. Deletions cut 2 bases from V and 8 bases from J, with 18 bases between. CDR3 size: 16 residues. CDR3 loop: CASSLGSGGRGEKLFF. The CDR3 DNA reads TGTGCCAGCAGTTTAGGTTCTGGGGGCAGAGGGGAAAAACTGTTTTTT. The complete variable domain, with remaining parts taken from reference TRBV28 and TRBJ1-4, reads DVKVTQSSRYLVKRTGEKVFLECVQDMDHENMFWYRQDPGLGLRLIYFSYDVKMKEKGDIPEGYSVSREKKERFSLILESASTNQTSMYLCASSLGSGGRGEKLFFGSGTQLSVL.

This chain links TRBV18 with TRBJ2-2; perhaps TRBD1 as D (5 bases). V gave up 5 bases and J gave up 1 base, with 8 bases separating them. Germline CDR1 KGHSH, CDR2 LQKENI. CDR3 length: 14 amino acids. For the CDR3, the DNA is TGTGCCAGCTCAGCCACAGGGAACACCGGGGAGCTGTTTTTT. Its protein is CASSATGNTGELFF.

CDR3 nucleotide sequence: TGTGCCAGCAGTTCCCCATCGAGGGGAGGGGCTAACTATGGCTACACCTTC. It encodes CASSSPSRGGANYGYTF. The gene calls are TRBV28 and TRBJ1-2; tentatively, D is TRBD1 (5 bases). The CDR3 extends over 17 amino acids. The V gene's germline CDR1 is MDHEN and CDR2 SYDVKM. Trimming shortened V by 4 bases and J by 0 bases, and 18 bases separated the two germline ends.

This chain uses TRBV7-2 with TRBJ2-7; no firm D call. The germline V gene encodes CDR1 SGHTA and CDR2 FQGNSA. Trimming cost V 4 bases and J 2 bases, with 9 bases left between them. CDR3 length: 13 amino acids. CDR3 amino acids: CASSYQRTYEQYF. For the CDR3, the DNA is TGTGCCAGCAGCTATCAGCGTACCTACGAGCAGTACTTC.

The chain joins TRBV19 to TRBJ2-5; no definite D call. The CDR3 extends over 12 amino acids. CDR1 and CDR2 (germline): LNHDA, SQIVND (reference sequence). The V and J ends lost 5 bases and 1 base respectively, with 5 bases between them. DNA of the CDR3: TGTGCCAGTAGTGAGGCCCAAGAGACCCAGTACTTC. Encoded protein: CASSEAQETQYF. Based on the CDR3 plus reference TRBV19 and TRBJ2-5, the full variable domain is DGGITQSPKYLFRKEGQNVTLSCEQNLNHDAMYWYRQDPGQGLRLIYYSQIVNDFQKGDIAEGYSVSREKKESFPLTVTSAQKNPTAFYLCASSEAQETQYFGPGTRLLVL.

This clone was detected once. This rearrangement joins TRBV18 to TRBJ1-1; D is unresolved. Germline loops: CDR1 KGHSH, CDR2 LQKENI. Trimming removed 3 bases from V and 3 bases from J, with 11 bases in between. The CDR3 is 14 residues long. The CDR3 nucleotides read TGTGCCAGCTCACCTCTACCCCTTCACACTGAAGCTTTCTTT. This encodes CASSPLPLHTEAFF.

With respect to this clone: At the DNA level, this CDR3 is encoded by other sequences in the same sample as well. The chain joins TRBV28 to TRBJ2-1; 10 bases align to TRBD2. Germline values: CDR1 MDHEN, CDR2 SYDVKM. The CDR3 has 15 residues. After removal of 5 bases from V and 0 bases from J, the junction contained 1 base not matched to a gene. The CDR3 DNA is TGTGCCAGCAGTCCTAGCGGGAGCTCCTACAATGAGCAGTTCTTC. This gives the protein CASSPSGSSYNEQFF.

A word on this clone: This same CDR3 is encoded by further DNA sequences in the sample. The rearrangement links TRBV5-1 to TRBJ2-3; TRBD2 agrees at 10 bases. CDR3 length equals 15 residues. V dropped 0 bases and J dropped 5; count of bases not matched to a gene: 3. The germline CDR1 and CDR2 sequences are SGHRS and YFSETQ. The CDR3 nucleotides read TGCGCCAGCAGCTTGGGTCTAGCGGGAGTAGATACGCAGTATTTT. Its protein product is CASSLGLAGVDTQYF.

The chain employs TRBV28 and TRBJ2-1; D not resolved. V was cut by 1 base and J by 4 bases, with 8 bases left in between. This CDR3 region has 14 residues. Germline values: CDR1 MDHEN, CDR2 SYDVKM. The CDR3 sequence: CASSLLQEYNEQFF. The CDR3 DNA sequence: TGTGCCAGCAGTTTATTGCAGGAGTACAATGAGCAGTTCTTC.

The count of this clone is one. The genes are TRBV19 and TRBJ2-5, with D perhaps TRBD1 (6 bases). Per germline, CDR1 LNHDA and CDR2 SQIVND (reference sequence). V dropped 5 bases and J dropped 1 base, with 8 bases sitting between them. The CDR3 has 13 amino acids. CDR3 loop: CASSSGVQETQYF. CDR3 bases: TGTGCCAGTAGTTCAGGGGTCCAAGAGACCCAGTACTTC.

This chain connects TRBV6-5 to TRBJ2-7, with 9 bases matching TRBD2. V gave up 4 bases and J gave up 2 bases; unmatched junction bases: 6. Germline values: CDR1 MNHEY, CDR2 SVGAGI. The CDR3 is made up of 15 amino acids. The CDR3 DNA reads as TGTGCCAGCAGTTTAGTAGCGGGAGCCACCTACGAGCAGTACTTC. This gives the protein CASSLVAGATYEQYF.

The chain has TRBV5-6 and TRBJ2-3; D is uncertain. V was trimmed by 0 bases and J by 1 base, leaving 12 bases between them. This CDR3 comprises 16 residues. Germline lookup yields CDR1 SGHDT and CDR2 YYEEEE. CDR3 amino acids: CASSLASSSGTDTQYF. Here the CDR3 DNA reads TGTGCCAGCAGCTTGGCGTCCAGCAGTGGCACAGATACGCAGTATTTT.

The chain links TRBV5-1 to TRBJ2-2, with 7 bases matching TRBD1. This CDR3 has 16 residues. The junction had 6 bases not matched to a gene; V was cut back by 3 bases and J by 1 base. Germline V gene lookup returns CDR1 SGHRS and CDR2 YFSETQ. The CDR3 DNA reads TGCGCCAGCAGCTCTGGACAGGTCAGGAACACCGGGGAGCTGTTTTTT. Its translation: CASSSGQVRNTGELFF. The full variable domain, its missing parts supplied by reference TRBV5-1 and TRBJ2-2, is KAGVTQTPRYLIKTRGQQVTLSCSPISGHRSVSWYQQTPGQGLQFLFEYFSETQRNKGNFPGRFSGRQFSNSRSEMNVSTLELGDSALYLCASSSGQVRNTGELFFGEGSRLTVL.

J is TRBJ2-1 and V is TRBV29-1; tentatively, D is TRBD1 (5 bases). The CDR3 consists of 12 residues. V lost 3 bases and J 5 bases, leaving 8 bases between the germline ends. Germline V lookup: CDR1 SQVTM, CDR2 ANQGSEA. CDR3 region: CSVEDTHNEQFF. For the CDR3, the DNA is TGCAGCGTTGAGGACACCCACAATGAGCAGTTCTTC.

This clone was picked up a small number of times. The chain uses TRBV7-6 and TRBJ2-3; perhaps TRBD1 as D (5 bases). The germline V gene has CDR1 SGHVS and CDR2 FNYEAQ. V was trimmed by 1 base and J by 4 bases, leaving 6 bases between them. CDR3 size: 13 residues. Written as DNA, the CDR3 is TGTGCCAGCAGCTTAGTCAGGGCAGATACGCAGTATTTT. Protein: CASSLVRADTQYF.

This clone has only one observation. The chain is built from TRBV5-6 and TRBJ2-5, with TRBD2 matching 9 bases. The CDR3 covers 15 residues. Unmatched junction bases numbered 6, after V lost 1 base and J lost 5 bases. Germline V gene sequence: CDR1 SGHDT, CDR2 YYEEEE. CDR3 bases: TGTGCCAGCAGCTTGAGTAGCGGGAGTTCTGAGACCCAGTACTTC. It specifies CASSLSSGSSETQYF.

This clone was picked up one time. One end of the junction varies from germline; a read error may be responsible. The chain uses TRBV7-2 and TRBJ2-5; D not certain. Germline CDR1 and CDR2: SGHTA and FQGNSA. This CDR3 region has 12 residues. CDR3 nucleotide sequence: TGTGCCAGCAGCTTAATACAAGGGACCCAGTACTTC. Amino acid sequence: CASSLIQGTQYF.